This entry lists 25 T cell receptor beta chains sequenced from one sample in a study of CD8+ T cells in alopecia areata. RNA was isolated and reverse transcribed to cDNA, the sequencing template. Some clones are missing from TCRdb's copy, which holds only in-frame ones; the method was immunoSEQ multiplex PCR. Among about 130,000 clones, around 60% were seen once, and the ten largest hold less than 5.5%. This sample comprised CD4+ T cells sorted from blood, obtained at week 0. All receptors derive from a human donor with alopecia areata.

The chain combines TRBV28 with TRBJ2-3, with a weak D call TRBD1 (6 bases). Germline-derived CDR1 and CDR2 are MDHEN and SYDVKM. V was cut by 5 bases and J by 0 bases, with 9 bases left in between. CDR3 length: 14 amino acids. The CDR3 reads CASSLQGSTDTQYF. The CDR3 bases are TGTGCCAGCAGTCTACAGGGAAGCACAGATACGCAGTATTTT.

The chain combines TRBV5-4 with TRBJ1-2; D is possibly TRBD1 (6 bases). CDR1 SGHNT and CDR2 YYREEE come from the germline V gene (reference sequence). The CDR3 extends over 15 amino acids. Between the trimmed V and J ends, which lost 4 bases and 4 bases, there was a span of 17 bases. As DNA, the CDR3 is TGTGCCAGCAGCGCAGGGGCCAGCGAACGCTATGGCTACACCTTC. Translating it yields CASSAGASERYGYTF. The full variable domain, rest sourced from reference TRBV5-4 and TRBJ1-2, is ETGVTQSPTHLIKTRGQQVTLRCSSQSGHNTVSWYQQALGQGPQFIFQYYREEENGRGNFPPRFSGLQFPNYSSELNVNALELDDSALYLCASSAGASERYGYTFGSGTRLTVV.

This chain joins TRBV4-3 and TRBJ1-2; 7 nucleotides line up with TRBD1. This CDR3 contains 14 residues. The V gene end was trimmed by 4 bases and the J gene end by 1 base; junction bases not matched to a gene: 3. Germline CDR1 reads LGHNA; CDR2 reads YSLEER. The CDR3, as DNA: TGCGCCAGCAGCCCCGGGACAGTTAACTATGGCTACACCTTC. Translating gives CASSPGTVNYGYTF.

The J gene is TRBJ1-4, the V gene TRBV2, with D hard to call. Trimming stripped 3 bases from V and 7 bases from J, with 12 bases between. From germline, CDR1 is SNHLY and CDR2 FYNNEI. This CDR3 is built from 14 residues. In DNA form, the CDR3 reads TGTGCCAGCAGTGAGAACGGGCGTACTGAAAAACTGTTTTTT. It translates to CASSENGRTEKLFF.

This clone turned up a few times. The chain links TRBV7-2 to TRBJ2-3; D might be TRBD1 or TRBD2, each matching 5 bases. Germline CDR1 reads SGHTA; CDR2 reads FQGNSA. The CDR3 runs 17 residues. Trimming cost V 5 bases and J 0 bases, with 18 bases left between them. This chain's CDR3 is CASSRQHQRISTDTQYF. The DNA of the CDR3 is TGTGCCAGCAGCCGACAGCACCAGCGGATAAGCACAGATACGCAGTATTTT.

This clone has more than one count but fewer than ten. This rearrangement joins TRBV5-6 to TRBJ2-7; D possibly corresponds to TRBD2 (5 bases). The germline CDR1 and CDR2 sequences are SGHDT and YYEEEE. V was trimmed by 1 base and J by 1 base, leaving 12 bases between them. The CDR3 spans 15 residues. CDR3 nucleotides: TGTGCCAGCAGCTTGTCGGGAATTCAATCCTACGAGCAGTACTTC. Translation: CASSLSGIQSYEQYF.

This clone has only a few counts. The J gene is TRBJ2-7, the V gene TRBV27, with D perhaps TRBD2 (5 bases). Trimming cost V 5 bases and J 1 base, with 15 bases left between them. CDR1 MNHEY and CDR2 SMNVEV come from the germline V gene (reference sequence). CDR3 length: 15 amino acids. The CDR3 region is CASSPSGRVSYEQYF. CDR3 sequence (DNA): TGTGCCAGCAGTCCAAGCGGACGGGTATCCTACGAGCAGTACTTC.

This chain connects TRBV29-1 to TRBJ2-1; 13 positions match TRBD2. Germline V CDR1 and CDR2: SQVTM, ANQGSEA. The length of the CDR3 is 13 residues. V was clipped by 5 bases and J by 16 bases; unmatched bases: 11. The CDR3 here is CSVLLQLAGGPFF. CDR3 coding DNA: TGCAGCGTTCTCCTCCAACTAGCGGGAGGGCCATTCTTC.

This clone was seen more than once but under ten times. The chain links TRBV29-1 to TRBJ2-7, with 10 nucleotides matching TRBD1. Germline CDR1 is SQVTM and CDR2 is ANQGSEA. The length of the CDR3 is 13 residues. The V gene end was trimmed by 2 bases and the J gene end by 4 bases; junction bases not matched to a gene: 2. The CDR3 nucleotides are TGCAGCGTTGAAAGGGACAGGGGTTACGAGCAGTACTTC. Translating gives CSVERDRGYEQYF.

The gene calls are TRBV7-2 and TRBJ2-3; a weak D match, TRBD1 (5 bases). This CDR3 is built from 15 residues. Germline V gene data show CDR1 as SGHTA and CDR2 as FQGNSA. Trimming took 0 bases from V and 4 from J, leaving 11 bases between them. The CDR3 nucleotides read TGTGCCAGCAGCTTAGCGCGCCAGGGCGCAGATACGCAGTATTTT. Translating gives CASSLARQGADTQYF. Combining the CDR3 with reference TRBV7-2 and TRBJ2-3 gives the whole variable domain GAGVSQSPSNKVTEKGKDVELRCDPISGHTALYWYRQSLGQGLEFLIYFQGNSAPDKSGLPSDRFSAERTGGSVSTLTIQRTQQEDSAVYLCASSLARQGADTQYFGPGTRLTVL.

V and J are TRBV7-2 and TRBJ2-7; D gene unclear. The germline V and J ends were trimmed by 2 bases and 2 bases, with 7 bases remaining between them. CDR1 and CDR2 (germline): SGHTA, FQGNSA. The CDR3 is made up of 13 amino acids. CDR3 sequence (DNA): TGTGCCAGCAGCTTATCCCAGGCCTACGAGCAGTACTTC. Protein: CASSLSQAYEQYF.

This clone turned up a few times. The chain is built from TRBV2 and TRBJ2-1; unclear D gene. Germline-derived CDR1 and CDR2 are SNHLY and FYNNEI. V shed 2 bases and J shed 10 bases, with 12 bases lying between them. The CDR3 sequence is 13 residues long. The DNA of the CDR3 is TGTGCCAGCAGTGAAAAGACGGATGGGGAGCAGTTCTTC. Translation: CASSEKTDGEQFF.

The chain combines TRBV18 with TRBJ2-6; D gene ambiguous. Deletions cut 1 base from V and 0 bases from J, with 7 bases between. The CDR3 consists of 16 residues. Germline-derived CDR1 and CDR2 are KGHSH and LQKENI. In DNA, the CDR3 is TGTGCCAGCTCACCACTAACCGCCTCTGGGGCCAACGTCCTGACTTTC. Amino acid sequence: CASSPLTASGANVLTF.

In this sample, this clone turned up a few times. Written as DNA, the CDR3 is TGCGCCAGCAGCCCCGGGACCGGTGAGCAGTTCTTC. Translated, it gives CASSPGTGEQFF. The chain employs TRBV4-3 and TRBJ2-1; D tentatively reads TRBD1 or TRBD2 (5 bases each). Looked up from germline, CDR1 is LGHNA and CDR2 is YSLEER. Trimming shortened V by 4 bases and J by 9 bases, and 10 bases separated the two germline ends. This CDR3 region has 12 residues.

This clone was counted a single time. The chain links TRBV4-3 to TRBJ2-3; TRBD1 or TRBD2 may be the D gene (5 bases each). V shed 2 bases and J shed 0 bases, with 12 bases lying between them. The V gene's germline CDR1 is LGHNA and CDR2 YSLEER. The CDR3 has 16 residues. The CDR3 protein is CASSQQGPPSTDTQYF. The DNA of the CDR3 is TGCGCCAGCAGCCAACAGGGACCGCCTAGCACAGATACGCAGTATTTT.

This chain links TRBV18 with TRBJ1-5; no firm D call. The germline V gene has CDR1 KGHSH and CDR2 LQKENI. The CDR3 totals 13 residues. Trimming left V 2 bases short and J 8 bases short, with 10 bases between. The CDR3 loop is CASSPLTEEPQHF. The DNA for the CDR3 is TGTGCCAGCTCACCATTAACGGAAGAGCCCCAGCATTTT.

CDR3 bases: TGTGCCATGTACCATTTAGGAAACACCATATATTTT. Translation: CAMYHLGNTIYF. This rearrangement joins TRBV10-3 to TRBJ1-3; D call uncertain. From germline, CDR1 is ENHRY and CDR2 SYGVKD. V was clipped by 9 bases and J by 4 bases, with 10 bases between them. This CDR3 spans 12 amino acids.

The rearrangement uses TRBV5-1 and TRBJ2-7; no definite D call. Germline values: CDR1 SGHRS, CDR2 YFSETQ. The CDR3 runs to 12 residues. V was pared by 4 bases and J by 2 bases, with 7 bases between. The CDR3 sequence: CASSDNTYEQYF. The CDR3 nucleotides read TGCGCCAGCAGCGATAATACCTACGAGCAGTACTTC.

This clone has just a few counts. V is TRBV4-3 and J is TRBJ2-1; 9 nucleotides match TRBD2. The ends lost 4 bases at V and 0 bases at J; junction bases unmatched: 7. CDR3 size: 17 residues. The germline CDR1 and CDR2 sequences are LGHNA and YSLEER. This chain's CDR3 is CASSRRVAGDSYNEQFF. The CDR3 nucleotides are TGCGCCAGCAGCCGGAGGGTAGCGGGAGACTCCTACAATGAGCAGTTCTTC.

In its sample, this clone was seen once. The rearrangement joins TRBV28 to TRBJ1-6; possible D gene TRBD1, 5 bases. Trimming removed 7 bases from V and 6 bases from J, with 16 bases in between. The CDR3 sequence is 15 residues long. Germline CDR1 MDHEN, CDR2 SYDVKM. The chain's CDR3 is CASIEPGRGNSPLHF. The DNA for the CDR3 is TGTGCCAGCATTGAGCCGGGACGGGGTAATTCACCCCTCCACTTT. Full variable domain (outside the CDR3, taken from reference TRBV28 and TRBJ1-6): DVKVTQSSRYLVKRTGEKVFLECVQDMDHENMFWYRQDPGLGLRLIYFSYDVKMKEKGDIPEGYSVSREKKERFSLILESASTNQTSMYLCASIEPGRGNSPLHFGNGTRLTVT.

CDR3 DNA sequence: TGTGCCAGCAGCCCATTTCTCTCTGGGGCCAACGTCCTGACTTTC. Translated, it gives CASSPFLSGANVLTF. The rearrangement links TRBV7-9 to TRBJ2-6; no firm D call. The CDR3 totals 15 residues. V dropped 5 bases and J dropped 0 bases, with 8 bases sitting between them. Germline-derived CDR1 and CDR2 are SEHNR and FQNEAQ (reference sequence).

The rearrangement joins TRBV4-2 to TRBJ2-7; no clear D. Germline loops: CDR1 LGHNA, CDR2 YNFKEQ. The CDR3 covers 11 residues. Trimming took 6 bases from V and 6 from J, leaving 9 bases between them. CDR3: CASRSLGEQYF. For the CDR3, the DNA is TGTGCCAGCAGGAGCCTCGGCGAGCAGTACTTC.

V and J are TRBV19 and TRBJ2-5, with TRBD2 matching over 8 bases. With V trimmed by 5 bases and J by 1 base, 6 bases remained unmatched. From germline, CDR1 is LNHDA and CDR2 SQIVND (reference sequence). CDR3 length equals 15 residues. CDR3 nucleotides: TGTGCCAGTAGTCGGGAGGGAGGGCTCCAAGAGACCCAGTACTTC. Translated: CASSREGGLQETQYF.

The chain carries TRBV5-1 and TRBJ1-1, with D uncertain. This CDR3 comprises 14 residues. V lost 5 bases and J 1 base, leaving 12 bases between the germline ends. Germline lookup yields CDR1 SGHRS and CDR2 YFSETQ. CDR3 protein: CASSLDWENTEAFF. The CDR3, as DNA: TGCGCCAGCAGTCTTGACTGGGAGAACACTGAAGCTTTCTTT.

The sample holds many counts of this clone. V is TRBV7-9 and J is TRBJ2-3; 8 nucleotides agree with TRBD1. CDR1 SEHNR and CDR2 FQNEAQ come from the germline V gene (reference sequence). The V gene end was trimmed by 5 bases and the J gene end by 2 bases; junction bases not matched to a gene: 18. This CDR3 has 19 amino acids. The DNA of the CDR3 is TGTGCCAGCAGCCCTGGACAGGGCGACTCTTCCACTGCCACAGATACGCAGTATTTT. This encodes CASSPGQGDSSTATDTQYF. Drawing the rest from reference TRBV7-9 and TRBJ2-3, the complete variable domain is DTGVSQNPRHKITKRGQNVTFRCDPISEHNRLYWYRQTLGQGPEFLTYFQNEAQLEKSRLLSDRFSAERPKGSFSTLEIQRTEQGDSAMYLCASSPGQGDSSTATDTQYFGPGTRLTVL.